The 6 T cell receptor beta chains given below trace back to one sample, sequenced in a study of blood T cell repertoires in COVID-19 (dated by TCRdb to the early 2020s). The library relied on the immunoSEQ multiplex PCR assay. What TCRdb holds here is the immuneACCESS table cut down to in-frame rearrangements. Part of the clones is not present; checked against another copy, under half of the missing clones reflect an unresolved V gene, and the others are unexplained. This sample holds 250,000 to 350,000 clones; about 89% were observed only once. The top ten constitute around 13% of the sample. The sample taken for sequencing was peripheral blood. The origin of the receptors is a woman aged 60-75 years with acute or convalescent COVID-19.

The rearrangement joins TRBV6-5 to TRBJ1-5; D uncertain. The CDR3 spans 14 residues. V lost 6 bases to trimming and J lost 2 bases, with 11 bases between them. In germline, CDR1 is MNHEY, CDR2 SVGAGI. Here the CDR3 DNA reads TGTGCCAGCAGACGGGCCGGGGGCAATCAGCCCCAGCATTTT. It specifies CASRRAGGNQPQHF.

The chain joins TRBV6-1 to TRBJ1-5; weak D call: TRBD1 (5 bases). Germline CDR1 is MNHNS and CDR2 is SASEGT. V lost 1 base, J lost 4 bases, and 8 bases lay in between. The CDR3 length is 14 residues. The CDR3 nucleotides read TGTGCCAGCAGTGAAGGGGGGGTGAATCAGCCCCAGCATTTT. It yields the protein CASSEGGVNQPQHF.

This clone occurred once. The gene calls are TRBV7-3 and TRBJ2-3; the D gene is possibly TRBD2 (6 bases). CDR1 and CDR2 from the germline V gene are SGHTA and FQGTGA. Trimming left V 2 bases short and J 4 bases short, with 19 bases between. The CDR3 runs 17 residues. CDR3 nucleotides: TGTGCCAGCAGCTTACTTGCGGGGCGCGAAGGGGCAGATACGCAGTATTTT. Translation: CASSLLAGREGADTQYF.

V gene TRBV28 combines with J gene TRBJ1-5; D might be TRBD1 (5 bases). Trimming took 8 bases from V and 1 from J, leaving 15 bases between them. Germline V gives CDR1 MDHEN, CDR2 SYDVKM. This CDR3 has 15 residues. The CDR3 nucleotides read TGTGCCAGCCGATTGGCGGGGGGGAGCAATCAGCCCCAGCATTTT. Protein sequence: CASRLAGGSNQPQHF. Using reference TRBV28 and TRBJ1-5 for the parts outside the CDR3, the full variable domain is DVKVTQSSRYLVKRTGEKVFLECVQDMDHENMFWYRQDPGLGLRLIYFSYDVKMKEKGDIPEGYSVSREKKERFSLILESASTNQTSMYLCASRLAGGSNQPQHFGDGTRLSIL.

The chain couples TRBV18 to TRBJ2-1, with D tentatively TRBD1 (5 bases). The CDR3 has 16 residues. The V end was cut by 2 bases, the J end by 0 bases, with 11 bases between. From germline, CDR1 is KGHSH and CDR2 LQKENI. The CDR3 nucleotides read TGTGCCAGCTCACCATACAGGCGCAGCTCCTACAATGAGCAGTTCTTC. This sequence encodes CASSPYRRSSYNEQFF. Full variable domain (rest looked up from reference TRBV18 and TRBJ2-1): NAGVMQNPRHLVRRRGQEARLRCSPMKGHSHVYWYRQLPEEGLKFMVYLQKENIIDESGMPKERFSAEFPKEGPSILRIQQVVRGDSAAYFCASSPYRRSSYNEQFFGPGTRLTVL.

The chain couples TRBV27 to TRBJ2-3; a weak D match, TRBD1 (5 bases). Trimming left V 3 bases short and J 0 bases short, with 10 bases between. Germline V CDR1 and CDR2: MNHEY, SMNVEV (reference sequence). This CDR3 is 15 amino acids long. The CDR3 here is CASSFRQTSTDTQYF. The CDR3 coding sequence is TGTGCCAGCAGTTTTCGACAGACTAGCACAGATACGCAGTATTTT.